This is a list of T cell receptor beta chains from one sample in a study of cytomegalovirus exposure and HLA in healthy donors. The data were produced by immunoSEQ multiplex PCR, yet TCRdb's version contains in-frame clones alone and is incomplete. The sample has about 140,000 clones; around three fifths are singletons. Sequenced: PBMCs. These receptors came from a male donor in good health and CMV-seronegative. Both conserved end residues are part of each CDR3. The D gene is left open where the match is weak. Not every row has a clone size; where given, it reads once, few, many or a size class.

>TRBV19|TRBJ1-1|NA|few
CASSANSRGTEAFF
TGTGCCAGTAGTGCAAACTCCCGGGGCACTGAAGCTTTCTTT
>TRBV7-9|TRBJ1-1|NA|NA
CASSFLPPDTEAFF
TGTGCCAGCAGCTTCCTGCCCCCGGACACTGAAGCTTTCTTT
>TRBV6-1|TRBJ2-7|NA|NA
CASSGTTYEQYF
TGTGCCAGCAGTGGGACTACCTACGAGCAGTACTTC
>TRBV5-4|TRBJ2-3|NA|NA
CASSPPPGNTDTQYF
TGTGCCAGCAGCCCCCCGCCGGGGAACACAGATACGCAGTATTTT
>TRBV28|TRBJ2-7|TRBD1|NA
CASSHRLGDSSYEQYF
TGTGCCAGCAGCCACCGTCTTGGGGACAGCTCCTACGAGCAGTACTTC
>TRBV19|TRBJ1-5|NA|few
CASSILAVNQPQHF
TGTGCCAGTAGTATCCTAGCGGTCAATCAGCCCCAGCATTTT
>TRBV18|TRBJ1-2|NA|NA
CASSAGATLYGYTF
TGTGCCAGCTCGGCAGGGGCAACCCTCTATGGCTACACCTTC
>TRBV28|TRBJ1-3|TRBD1|NA
CASSFGNRDRGAGNTIYF
TGTGCCAGCAGTTTTGGGAACCGGGACAGGGGTGCCGGAAACACCATATATTTT
>TRBV7-3|TRBJ1-1|TRBD1|NA
CASSLTTGITEAFF
TGTGCCAGCAGCTTAACGACAGGGATTACTGAAGCTTTCTTT
>TRBV19|TRBJ2-5|NA|NA
CASRQSGETQYF
TGTGCCAGCAGACAGAGTGGTGAGACCCAGTACTTC
>TRBV5-4|TRBJ2-1|TRBD2|few
CASSLASGGDNEQFF
TGTGCCAGCAGCTTAGCAAGCGGGGGTGACAATGAGCAGTTCTTC
>TRBV25-1|TRBJ1-5|NA|NA
CASSEWGSNNQPQHF
TGTGCCAGCAGTGAATGGGGCAGCAACAATCAGCCCCAGCATTTT
>TRBV27|TRBJ2-7|NA|NA
CASSLWGPDTPSYEQYF
TGTGCCAGCAGTTTATGGGGTCCGGACACCCCCTCCTACGAGCAGTACTTC
>TRBV19|TRBJ2-7|TRBD1|NA
CASSNYGQGNYEQYF
TGTGCCAGTAGTAACTATGGACAGGGAAACTACGAGCAGTACTTC
>TRBV9|TRBJ1-5|TRBD1|few
CASSARTGVNQPQHF
TGTGCCAGCAGCGCCCGGACAGGGGTCAATCAGCCCCAGCATTTT
>TRBV25-1|TRBJ2-7|NA|NA
CASKGGSYEQYF
TGTGCCAGCAAAGGGGGCTCCTACGAGCAGTACTTC
>TRBV18|TRBJ1-2|TRBD1|NA
CASSPFDRDNGYTF
TGTGCCAGCTCACCATTTGACAGGGATAATGGCTACACCTTC
>TRBV30|TRBJ1-2|NA|NA
CAWTTSGGYTF
TGTGCCTGGACTACCTCTGGTGGCTACACCTTC
>TRBV9|TRBJ1-2|NA|once
CASSAGDSDYGYTF
TGTGCCAGCAGCGCAGGGGATTCGGACTATGGCTACACCTTC
>TRBV29-1|TRBJ2-1|TRBD1|NA
CSAPTGGSSYNEQFF
TGCAGCGCCCCGACAGGGGGTAGCTCCTACAATGAGCAGTTCTTC
>TRBV7-9|TRBJ1-6|TRBD1|few
CSSSLTGDSPLHF
TGTTCCAGCAGTCTAACAGGGGATTCACCCCTCCACTTT
>TRBV7-9|TRBJ2-3|TRBD2|NA
CASSFERGGTDTQYF
TGTGCCAGCAGCTTTGAGCGGGGTGGCACAGATACGCAGTATTTT
>TRBV5-6|TRBJ1-4|TRBD1|few
CASSSIRDRVRTNEKLFF
TGTGCCAGCAGCTCGATCCGGGACAGGGTTCGTACTAATGAAAAACTGTTTTTT
>TRBV5-1|TRBJ2-7|NA|few
CASRTEQGSVQYF
TGCGCCAGCAGAACGGAACAGGGATCGGTGCAGTACTTC
>TRBV29-1|TRBJ1-2|NA|once
CSVLENYGYTF
TGCAGCGTTCTCGAGAACTATGGCTACACCTTC